The 31 T cell receptor beta chains below were found in one sample sequenced in a study of high-grade serous ovarian cancer treatment subgroups. The data were produced by immunoSEQ multiplex PCR, yet TCRdb's version contains in-frame clones alone and is incomplete. The sample yields approximately 4,000 clones, roughly two thirds seen once. Tumor samples were obtained before definitive surgery or chemotherapy. The sequencing input was tumor tissue. Source of these receptors: a human donor with high-grade serous ovarian cancer.

The CDR3 sequence is CASSYEQWGGYTF. DNA of the CDR3: TGTGCCAGCAGTTACGAACAGTGGGGTGGCTACACCTTC. This chain connects TRBV6-6 to TRBJ1-2, with unresolved D. The CDR3 has 13 residues. The V gene's germline CDR1 is MNHNY and CDR2 SVGAGI (reference sequence). Trimming shortened V by 2 bases and J by 7 bases, and 11 bases separated the two germline ends.

V is TRBV6-5 and J is TRBJ2-4; TRBD2 matches 8 bases. Per germline, CDR1 MNHEY and CDR2 SVGAGI. V gave up 7 bases and J gave up 6 bases; unmatched junction bases: 5. This CDR3 has 13 amino acids. As DNA, the CDR3 is TGTGCCAGCACCGGGGGGGGGATAAACATTCAGTACTTC. As protein: CASTGGGINIQYF.

The chain is built from TRBV7-9 and TRBJ2-7; tentatively, D is TRBD1 or TRBD2 (6 bases each). Trimming removed 1 base at V and 9 bases at J, with 10 bases between. The CDR3 contains 12 residues. Germline V gene sequence: CDR1 SEHNR, CDR2 FQNEAQ (reference sequence). This chain's CDR3 is CASSLEQGGQYV. In DNA, the CDR3 is TGTGCCAGCAGCTTAGAACAGGGAGGGCAGTACGTC.

The chain couples TRBV11-1 to TRBJ2-1; 8 nucleotides align to TRBD2. The CDR3 spans 16 residues. CDR1 is SGHAT and CDR2 is FQDESV in the germline V gene (reference sequence). J lost 3 bases, V lost 2 bases, and 6 bases had no gene match. CDR3 bases: TGTGCCAGCAGCTTATCCGGAGCGGGGGTCTACAATGAGCAGTTCTTC. Translated: CASSLSGAGVYNEQFF.

This clone was detected only a few times. The V call is TRBV20-1, the J call TRBJ1-1, with D unclear. Germline assignment: CDR1 DFQATT and CDR2 SNEGSKA (reference sequence). The CDR3 runs to 11 residues. The V gene lost 2 bases and the J gene lost 8 bases, with 9 bases spanning the gap. CDR3 DNA sequence: TGCAGTGCTAGATTTGCGGACGAAGCTTTCTTT. This sequence encodes CSARFADEAFF.

The table lists this clone with a count of one. This rearrangement joins TRBV11-1 to TRBJ2-1; TRBD2 might be the D (7 bases). This CDR3 has 15 amino acids. The germline V gene has CDR1 SGHAT and CDR2 FQDESV (reference sequence). V gave up 0 bases and J gave up 6 bases, with 12 bases separating them. Here the CDR3 reads CASSLARRGANEQFF. Written as DNA, the CDR3 is TGTGCCAGCAGCTTAGCGCGCCGGGGGGCCAATGAGCAGTTCTTC.

V and J are TRBV2 and TRBJ2-7; a weak D match, TRBD2 (5 bases). Germline loops: CDR1 SNHLY, CDR2 FYNNEI. The CDR3 has 14 amino acids. The V end was cut by 6 bases, the J end by 0 bases, with 12 bases between. CDR3 in amino acids: CASSASGNSYEQYF. The DNA of the CDR3 is TGTGCCAGCAGCGCCTCCGGGAACTCCTACGAGCAGTACTTC.

The chain is built from TRBV5-5 and TRBJ2-5, with no clear D. Germline CDR1 is SGHKS and CDR2 is YYEKEE (reference sequence). V was shortened by 0 bases and J by 1 base, with 7 bases between the two germline ends. This CDR3 has 14 residues. CDR3 loop: CASSLGLLQETQYF. The CDR3 DNA sequence: TGTGCCAGCAGCTTGGGGCTACTCCAAGAGACCCAGTACTTC.

CDR3 DNA: TGTGCCAGCACCGACAACCGGGTTGGGACAGATACGCAGTATTTT. Residues: CASTDNRVGTDTQYF. The rearrangement joins TRBV7-2 to TRBJ2-3; D is ambiguous. Trimming left V 7 bases short and J 3 bases short, with 17 bases between. This CDR3 region has 15 residues. Germline V gene lookup returns CDR1 SGHTA and CDR2 FQGNSA. The complete variable domain, with remaining parts taken from reference TRBV7-2 and TRBJ2-3, reads GAGVSQSPSNKVTEKGKDVELRCDPISGHTALYWYRQSLGQGLEFLIYFQGNSAPDKSGLPSDRFSAERTGGSVSTLTIQRTQQEDSAVYLCASTDNRVGTDTQYFGPGTRLTVL.

This clone was detected a few times. The chain links TRBV5-4 to TRBJ2-2; D remains unclear. Trimming pared 0 bases from V and 5 bases from J, leaving 11 bases between. Per the germline V gene, CDR1 is SGHNT and CDR2 is YYREEE (reference sequence). This CDR3 region has 15 residues. The CDR3 nucleotides read TGTGCCAGCAGCTTGGCCCCGGGTAGGACCGGGGAGCTGTTTTTT. This translates into CASSLAPGRTGELFF.

CDR3 in amino acids: CASSIGLAGEEQFF. The DNA of the CDR3 is TGCGCCAGCAGCATTGGACTAGCGGGGGAAGAGCAGTTCTTC. The rearrangement joins TRBV5-1 to TRBJ2-1; 13 positions match TRBD2. The junction had 5 bases not matched to a gene; V was cut back by 4 bases and J by 10 bases. Germline CDR1 is SGHRS and CDR2 is YFSETQ. This CDR3 has 14 amino acids.

By sample fraction, this clone is medium-sized. The same CDR3 can be traced to other DNA sequences in this sample. The V and J genes are TRBV5-4 and TRBJ2-1; the D is unclear. V shed 0 bases and J shed 9 bases, with 4 bases lying between them. The CDR3 contains 11 residues. Germline V gene data show CDR1 as SGHNT and CDR2 as YYREEE (reference sequence). The CDR3 DNA reads as TGTGCCAGCAGCTTGGTGGGTGAGCAGTTCTTC. Its protein is CASSLVGEQFF.

The V and J genes are TRBV11-2 and TRBJ2-1; D not resolved. The CDR3 consists of 15 residues. V lost 1 base, J lost 7 bases, and 14 bases lay in between. Looked up from germline, CDR1 is SGHAT and CDR2 is FQNNGV. The CDR3 loop reads CASSLVNTQTNEQFF. CDR3 DNA: TGTGCCAGCAGCTTAGTGAACACCCAAACTAATGAGCAGTTCTTC.

This sequence joins TRBV4-1 and TRBJ1-4; possibly TRBD1 for D (5 bases). V was shortened by 4 bases and J by 7 bases, with 16 bases between the two germline ends. CDR3 length: 15 amino acids. The germline CDR1 and CDR2 sequences are MGHRA and YSYEKL. CDR3 region: CASSPPGPNTEKLFF. CDR3 nucleotide sequence: TGCGCCAGCAGCCCACCGGGACCAAACACTGAAAAACTGTTTTTT.

The chain links TRBV6-6 to TRBJ2-7; 7 bases are shared with TRBD1. This CDR3 is built from 14 residues. The germline CDR1 and CDR2 sequences are MNHNY and SVGAGI (reference sequence). The V gene end was trimmed by 0 bases and the J gene end by 9 bases; junction bases not matched to a gene: 8. The CDR3 is CASSYSKGAEGQYV. Here the CDR3 DNA reads TGTGCCAGCAGTTACTCGAAGGGGGCGGAAGGGCAGTACGTC.

The chain combines TRBV6-5 with TRBJ1-5; no definite D call. V lost 4 bases and J 4 bases, leaving 5 bases between the germline ends. This CDR3 has 12 residues. Germline CDR1 reads MNHEY; CDR2 reads SVGAGI. Here the CDR3 reads CASSSQNQPQHF. The CDR3, as DNA: TGTGCCAGCAGTTCGCAAAATCAGCCCCAGCATTTT.

The V call is TRBV5-1, the J call TRBJ2-5, with 7 nucleotides matching TRBD1. The J call is doubtful: the DNA matches TRBJ2-7 better. Per germline, CDR1 SGHRS and CDR2 YFSETQ. CDR3 size: 14 residues. The CDR3 reads CASSPGQVSYEQYF. In DNA, the CDR3 is TGCGCCAGCAGCCCCGGACAGGTATCCTACGAGCAGTACTTC.

This clone has a single count. V usage is TRBV11-1 and J usage is TRBJ2-3; D is unclear. Germline CDR1 SGHAT, CDR2 FQDESV (reference sequence). The CDR3 runs to 12 residues. The V gene lost 2 bases and the J gene lost 5 bases, with 5 bases spanning the gap. The CDR3 coding sequence is TGTGCCAGCAGCTTACGGTTAGATACGCAGTATTTT. Its protein is CASSLRLDTQYF.

This rearrangement joins TRBV27 to TRBJ2-1, with TRBD1 as a possible D gene (9 bases). CDR3 size: 16 residues. Germline lookup yields CDR1 MNHEY and CDR2 SMNVEV (reference sequence). The V end lost 1 base, the J end lost 5 bases, and 15 bases lay between the germline ends. CDR3 loop: CASSLLAGQGNNEQFF. The CDR3 region has the DNA TGTGCCAGCAGTTTATTAGCGGGACAGGGCAACAATGAGCAGTTCTTC.

The CDR3 region has the DNA TGTGCCAGCAGCGTGCGAGGGACAGAAGAGACCCAGTACTTC. It codes for CASSVRGTEETQYF. The chain couples TRBV9 to TRBJ2-5, with 7 nucleotides matching TRBD1. In germline, CDR1 is SGDLS, CDR2 YYNGEE. The CDR3 is made up of 14 amino acids. The J segment lost 3 bases and the V segment lost 2 bases, leaving 4 bases of the junction unmatched.

This clone counts as large. This chain connects TRBV2 to TRBJ2-2, with 11 bases aligning to TRBD1. This CDR3 is built from 15 residues. Trimming cost V 6 bases and J 6 bases; bases outside gene matches: 6. Germline V lookup: CDR1 SNHLY, CDR2 FYNNEI. CDR3 DNA sequence: TGTGCCAGCAGAAAGGACAGGGGGCATTCCGGGGAGCTGTTTTTT. Translated, it gives CASRKDRGHSGELFF.

V is TRBV9 and J is TRBJ2-1; D possibly corresponds to TRBD1 (6 bases). V lost 7 bases and J 0 bases, leaving 17 bases between the germline ends. The CDR3 consists of 16 residues. CDR1 and CDR2 from the germline V gene are SGDLS and YYNGEE. This chain's CDR3 is CASGSTGKSSYNEQFF. The CDR3 coding sequence is TGTGCCAGCGGGAGCACAGGGAAGAGCTCCTACAATGAGCAGTTCTTC.

V usage is TRBV7-8 and J usage is TRBJ1-2; TRBD1 matches at 9 bases. CDR3 length: 14 amino acids. Germline CDR1 is SGHVS and CDR2 is FQNEAQ. V shed 4 bases, J shed 5 bases, and the junction held 5 bases outside the gene matches. The CDR3 loop is CASSWTGAGYGYTF. DNA for the CDR3: TGTGCCAGCAGCTGGACAGGGGCTGGGTATGGCTACACCTTC.

This clone was observed a few times. The chain is built from TRBV5-4 and TRBJ2-4; D perhaps matches TRBD1 (6 bases). Germline assignment: CDR1 SGHNT and CDR2 YYREEE (reference sequence). Trimming left V 0 bases short and J 0 bases short, with 16 bases between. The CDR3 contains 18 residues. CDR3: CASSLVLGGQLAKNIQYF. DNA of the CDR3: TGTGCCAGCAGCTTGGTCCTTGGCGGACAGCTAGCCAAAAACATTCAGTACTTC.

This sequence joins TRBV6-5 and TRBJ2-7; unclear D gene. This CDR3 is built from 15 residues. Germline CDR1 reads MNHEY; CDR2 reads SVGAGI. Trimming cost V 6 bases and J 6 bases, with 21 bases left between them. The CDR3 reads CASSSYGRSRSEQYF. The CDR3 nucleotides are TGTGCCAGCAGCAGTTACGGACGGAGCAGGTCCGAGCAGTACTTC.

The V and J genes are TRBV6-6 and TRBJ2-3; 8 bases agree with TRBD1. CDR1 and CDR2 (germline): MNHNY, SVGAGI (reference sequence). The CDR3 covers 15 residues. Losses at the gene ends were 4 bases for V and 5 bases for J; bases not matched to a gene: 8. CDR3 amino acids: CASSSRTGKIDTQYF. The CDR3 DNA is TGTGCCAGCAGTTCCAGGACAGGGAAGATAGATACGCAGTATTTT.

This rearrangement joins TRBV5-5 to TRBJ1-1; TRBD1 matches at 7 bases. V shed 5 bases, J shed 7 bases, and the junction held 11 bases outside the gene matches. Germline loops: CDR1 SGHKS, CDR2 YYEKEE (reference sequence). This CDR3 is built from 14 residues. The CDR3 spells CASSTTSTGVEAFF. CDR3 in DNA: TGTGCCAGCAGTACGACATCTACAGGGGTTGAAGCTTTCTTT. The full variable domain, completed using reference TRBV5-5 and TRBJ1-1, is DAGVTQSPTHLIKTRGQQVTLRCSPISGHKSVSWYQQVLGQGPQFIFQYYEKEERGRGNFPDRFSARQFPNYSSELNVNALLLGDSALYLCASSTTSTGVEAFFGQGTRLTVV.

The chain uses TRBV9 and TRBJ2-1; 11 nucleotides match TRBD2. With V trimmed by 4 bases and J by 5 bases, 5 bases remained unmatched. Germline CDR1 is SGDLS and CDR2 is YYNGEE. The CDR3 is 15 residues long. In DNA form, the CDR3 reads TGTGCCAGCAGCAGTAGCGGGGGGGTTAACAATGAGCAGTTCTTC. Translated, it gives CASSSSGGVNNEQFF.

V and J are TRBV6-7 and TRBJ1-4; D gene ambiguous. TRBV6-7 is noted as an ORF with a role that remains uncertain. The CDR3 totals 16 residues. V lost 5 bases, J lost 7 bases, and 20 bases lay in between. CDR3 coding DNA: TGTGCCAGCAGTAAAACTCTACGGACCTTCGTTGAAAAACTGTTTTTT. Amino acids: CASSKTLRTFVEKLFF.

The V and J genes are TRBV5-1 and TRBJ2-3; D not certain. The germline V gene encodes CDR1 SGHRS and CDR2 YFSETQ. Between the trimmed V and J ends, which lost 6 bases and 2 bases, there was a span of 19 bases. The CDR3 spans 16 residues. The chain's CDR3 is CASKGPGLTATDTQYF. CDR3 in DNA: TGCGCCAGCAAAGGCCCCGGGCTTACAGCCACAGATACGCAGTATTTT. The full variable domain, its missing parts supplied by reference TRBV5-1 and TRBJ2-3, is KAGVTQTPRYLIKTRGQQVTLSCSPISGHRSVSWYQQTPGQGLQFLFEYFSETQRNKGNFPGRFSGRQFSNSRSEMNVSTLELGDSALYLCASKGPGLTATDTQYFGPGTRLTVL.

The V call is TRBV28, the J call TRBJ2-2; a weak D match, TRBD2 (5 bases). Germline V gene data show CDR1 as MDHEN and CDR2 as SYDVKM. Trimming left V 2 bases short and J 4 bases short, with 11 bases between. CDR3 length: 15 residues. This chain's CDR3 is CASSLIGLFTGELFF. The CDR3 DNA reads TGTGCCAGCAGTTTAATAGGACTTTTCACCGGGGAGCTGTTTTTT.